This TCR beta chain was sequenced during a study of cytomegalovirus exposure and HLA in healthy donors. Notes on the study in general: Across donors, sequencing depth was assumed by presence/absence analyses to be roughly uniform. The study flagged 150 to 200 TCR beta chains as cytomegalovirus-associated. Some V segments could not be told apart, so they were left out, TRBV6-2 and TRBV6-3 among them. A later analysis, which compared TCR beta chains of equal frequency, found the HLA-associated ones more clonally expanded.

PCR primers comprised 60 Vbeta and 13 Jbeta primers. Method: immunoSEQ multiplex PCR; TCRdb's copy keeps in-frame clones and lacks some. The sample yields 90,000 to 100,000 clones, roughly 76% seen once. Germline CDR1 and CDR2: SGHAT and FQNNGV. V lost 2 bases and J lost 2, with 10 bases in between. The CDR3 extends over 15 amino acids. Remarks on this clone: The target antigen is unknown.

The receptor was isolated from a woman aged 55 to 70 in good health and CMV-seropositive. Sequencing used PBMCs. The chain employs TRBV11-2 and TRBJ2-1; D is ambiguous. The CDR3 is CASSLLPVPYNEQFF. DNA of the CDR3: TGTGCCAGCAGCTTACTCCCGGTGCCCTACAATGAGCAGTTCTTC.